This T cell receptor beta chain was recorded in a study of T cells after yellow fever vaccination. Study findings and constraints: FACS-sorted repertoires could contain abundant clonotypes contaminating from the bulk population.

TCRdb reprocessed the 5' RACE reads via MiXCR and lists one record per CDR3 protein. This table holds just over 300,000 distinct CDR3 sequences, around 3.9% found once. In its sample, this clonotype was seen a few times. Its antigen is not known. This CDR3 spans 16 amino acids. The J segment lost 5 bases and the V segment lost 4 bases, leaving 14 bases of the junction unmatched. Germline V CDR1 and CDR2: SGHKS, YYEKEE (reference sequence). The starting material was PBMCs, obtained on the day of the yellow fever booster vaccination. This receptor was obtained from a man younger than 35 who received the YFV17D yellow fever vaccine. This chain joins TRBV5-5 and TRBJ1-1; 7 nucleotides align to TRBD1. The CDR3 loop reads CASSPIRDRTGTEAFF. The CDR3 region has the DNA TGTGCCAGCAGCCCAATACGGGACCGGACAGGTACTGAAGCTTTCTTT.